What follows describes a single T cell receptor (beta chain). V trimming: 5 bases; J trimming: 3 bases; junction bases outside the gene matches: 10. This CDR3 region has 17 residues. The germline V gene encodes CDR1 MNHNS and CDR2 SASEGT. This sample is drawn from a study of identical twins. TCRdb recomputed calls from the 5' RACE reads with MiXCR, one row per CDR3 protein. The sample shows about 300,000 distinct CDR3 sequences, 9% to 15% of them seen only once. The same sample was also used in a study of yellow fever vaccine responses in identical twins.

The origin of this receptor is a young woman in good health. Sequencing was performed on CD8+ T cells sorted from blood. The chain joins TRBV6-1 to TRBJ1-6; 7 nucleotides agree with TRBD1. CDR3 sequence reads: CASSQEPWDSYNSPLHF. CDR3 in DNA: TGTGCCAGCAGTCAGGAGCCGTGGGACAGCTATAATTCACCCCTCCACTTT.